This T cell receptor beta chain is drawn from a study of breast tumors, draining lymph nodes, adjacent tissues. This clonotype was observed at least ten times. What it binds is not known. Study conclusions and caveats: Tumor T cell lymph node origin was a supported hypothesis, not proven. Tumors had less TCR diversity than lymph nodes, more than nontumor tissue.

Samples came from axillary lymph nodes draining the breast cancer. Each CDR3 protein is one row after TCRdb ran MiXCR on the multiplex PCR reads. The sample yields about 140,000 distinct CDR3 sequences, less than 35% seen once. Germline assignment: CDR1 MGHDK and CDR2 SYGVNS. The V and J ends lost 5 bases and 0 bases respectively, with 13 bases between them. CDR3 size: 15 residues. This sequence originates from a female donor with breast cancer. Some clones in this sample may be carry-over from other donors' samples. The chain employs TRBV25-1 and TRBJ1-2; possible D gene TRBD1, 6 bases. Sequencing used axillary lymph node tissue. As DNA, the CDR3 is TGTGCCAGCAGTAACCGGGACACTGCTAACTATGGCTACACCTTC. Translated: CASSNRDTANYGYTF.